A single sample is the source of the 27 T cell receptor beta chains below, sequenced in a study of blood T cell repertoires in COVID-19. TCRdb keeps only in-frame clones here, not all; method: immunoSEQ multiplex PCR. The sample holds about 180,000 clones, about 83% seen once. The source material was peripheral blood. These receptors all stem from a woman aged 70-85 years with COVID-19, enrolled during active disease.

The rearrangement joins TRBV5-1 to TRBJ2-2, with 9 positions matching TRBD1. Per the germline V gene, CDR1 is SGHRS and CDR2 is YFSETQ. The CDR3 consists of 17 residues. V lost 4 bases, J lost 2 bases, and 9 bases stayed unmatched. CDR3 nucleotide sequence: TGCGCCAGCAGCGTTGAAAGGACAGGGGCCAACACCGGGGAGCTGTTTTTT. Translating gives CASSVERTGANTGELFF.

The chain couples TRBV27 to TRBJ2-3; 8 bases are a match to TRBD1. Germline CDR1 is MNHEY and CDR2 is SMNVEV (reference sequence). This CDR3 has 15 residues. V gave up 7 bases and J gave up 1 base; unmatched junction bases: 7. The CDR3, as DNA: TGTGCCAGCAACGCAGGGGGCCTCGGCACAGATACGCAGTATTTT. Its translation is CASNAGGLGTDTQYF.

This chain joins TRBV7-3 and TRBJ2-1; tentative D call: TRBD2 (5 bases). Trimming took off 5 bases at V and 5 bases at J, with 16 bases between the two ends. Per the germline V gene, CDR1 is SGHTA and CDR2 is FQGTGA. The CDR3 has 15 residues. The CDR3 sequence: CASSPDGGPHNEQFF. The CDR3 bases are TGTGCCAGCAGCCCGGATGGCGGGCCTCACAATGAGCAGTTCTTC. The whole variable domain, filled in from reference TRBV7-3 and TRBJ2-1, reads GAGVSQTPSNKVTEKGKYVELRCDPISGHTALYWYRQSLGQGPEFLIYFQGTGAADDSGLPNDRFFAVRPEGSVSTLKIQRTERGDSAVYLCASSPDGGPHNEQFFGPGTRLTVL.

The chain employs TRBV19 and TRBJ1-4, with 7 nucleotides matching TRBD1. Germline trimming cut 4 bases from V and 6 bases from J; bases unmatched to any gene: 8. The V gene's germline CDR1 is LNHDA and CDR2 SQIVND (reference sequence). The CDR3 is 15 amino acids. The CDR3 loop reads CASSTGTDYDEKLFF. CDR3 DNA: TGTGCCAGTAGTACGGGGACAGACTACGATGAAAAACTGTTTTTT. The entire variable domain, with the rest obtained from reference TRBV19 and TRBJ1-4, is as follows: DGGITQSPKYLFRKEGQNVTLSCEQNLNHDAMYWYRQDPGQGLRLIYYSQIVNDFQKGDIAEGYSVSREKKESFPLTVTSAQKNPTAFYLCASSTGTDYDEKLFFGSGTQLSVL.

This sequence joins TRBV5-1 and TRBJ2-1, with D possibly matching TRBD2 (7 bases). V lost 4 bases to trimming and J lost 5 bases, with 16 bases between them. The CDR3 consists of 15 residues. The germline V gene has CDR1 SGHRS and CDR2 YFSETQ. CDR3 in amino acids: CASSPRGLADNEQFF. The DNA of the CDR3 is TGCGCCAGCAGCCCACGGGGGCTAGCGGACAATGAGCAGTTCTTC.

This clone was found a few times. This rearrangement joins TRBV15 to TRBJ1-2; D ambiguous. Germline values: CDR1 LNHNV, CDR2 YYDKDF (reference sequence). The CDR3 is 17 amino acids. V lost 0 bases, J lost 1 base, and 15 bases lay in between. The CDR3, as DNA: TGTGCCACCAGCAGAGATTCCGGTTCACTCATTAACTATGGCTACACCTTC. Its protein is CATSRDSGSLINYGYTF.

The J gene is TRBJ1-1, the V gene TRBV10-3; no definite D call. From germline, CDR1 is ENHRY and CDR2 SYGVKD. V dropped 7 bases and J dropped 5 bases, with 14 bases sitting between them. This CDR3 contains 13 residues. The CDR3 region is CAITPVGQTEAFF. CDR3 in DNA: TGTGCCATCACGCCGGTTGGGCAGACTGAAGCTTTCTTT.

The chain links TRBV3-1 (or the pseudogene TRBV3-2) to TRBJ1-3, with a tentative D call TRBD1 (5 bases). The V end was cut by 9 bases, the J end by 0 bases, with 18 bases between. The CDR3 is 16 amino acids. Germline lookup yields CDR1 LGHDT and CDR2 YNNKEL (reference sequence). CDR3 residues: CASETGGLYSGNTIYF. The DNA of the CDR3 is TGTGCCAGTGAGACGGGGGGATTATACTCTGGAAACACCATATATTTT.

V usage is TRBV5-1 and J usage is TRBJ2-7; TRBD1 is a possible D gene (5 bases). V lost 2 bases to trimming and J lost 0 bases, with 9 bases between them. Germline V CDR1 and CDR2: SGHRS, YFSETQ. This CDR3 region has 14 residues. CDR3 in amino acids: CASSFDSYSYEQYF. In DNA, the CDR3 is TGCGCCAGCAGCTTTGACAGTTACTCCTACGAGCAGTACTTC.

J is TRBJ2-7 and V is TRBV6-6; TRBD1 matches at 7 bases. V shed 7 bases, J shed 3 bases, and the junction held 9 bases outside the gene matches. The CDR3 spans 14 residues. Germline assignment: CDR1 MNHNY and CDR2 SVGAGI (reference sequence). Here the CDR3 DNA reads TGTGCCAGCATTAGGGGGCGCTTTGTCTACGAGCAGTACTTC. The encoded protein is CASIRGRFVYEQYF.

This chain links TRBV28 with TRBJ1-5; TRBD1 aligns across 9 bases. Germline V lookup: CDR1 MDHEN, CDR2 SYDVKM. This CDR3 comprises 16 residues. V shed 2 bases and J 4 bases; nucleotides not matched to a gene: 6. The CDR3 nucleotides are TGTGCCAGCAGTTTAAGCGGGACAGGGAAGAATCAGCCCCAGCATTTT. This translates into CASSLSGTGKNQPQHF.

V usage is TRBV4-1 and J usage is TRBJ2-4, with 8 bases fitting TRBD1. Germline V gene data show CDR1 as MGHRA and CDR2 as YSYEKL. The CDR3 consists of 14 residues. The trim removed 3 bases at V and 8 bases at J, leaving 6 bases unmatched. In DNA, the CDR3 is TGCGCCAGCAGCCAGCCGGACAGGGTTGACATTCAGTACTTC. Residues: CASSQPDRVDIQYF.

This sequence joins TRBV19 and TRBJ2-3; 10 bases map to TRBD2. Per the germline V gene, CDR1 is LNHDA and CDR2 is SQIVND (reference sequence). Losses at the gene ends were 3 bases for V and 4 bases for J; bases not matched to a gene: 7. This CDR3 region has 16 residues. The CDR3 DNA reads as TGTGCCAGTAGTATCAGGAGCGGGAGGGCTGCAGATACGCAGTATTTT. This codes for CASSIRSGRAADTQYF.

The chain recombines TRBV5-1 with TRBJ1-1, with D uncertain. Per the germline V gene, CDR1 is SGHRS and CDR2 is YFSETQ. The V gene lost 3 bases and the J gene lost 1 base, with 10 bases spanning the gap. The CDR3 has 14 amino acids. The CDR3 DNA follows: TGCGCCAGCAGCTATCAACAGAGGAACACTGAAGCTTTCTTT. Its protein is CASSYQQRNTEAFF.

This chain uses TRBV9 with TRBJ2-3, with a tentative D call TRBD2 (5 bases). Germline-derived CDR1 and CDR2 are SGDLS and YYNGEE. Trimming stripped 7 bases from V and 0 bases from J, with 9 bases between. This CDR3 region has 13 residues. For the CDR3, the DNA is TGTGCCAGCCCACGCGGGAGCACAGATACGCAGTATTTT. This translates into CASPRGSTDTQYF.

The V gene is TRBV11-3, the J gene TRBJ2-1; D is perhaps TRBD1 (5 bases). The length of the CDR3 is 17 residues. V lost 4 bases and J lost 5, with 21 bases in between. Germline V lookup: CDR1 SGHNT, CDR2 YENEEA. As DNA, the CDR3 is TGTGCCAGCAGCTACAGGAGACCCTGGGCGGTCAACAATGAGCAGTTCTTC. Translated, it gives CASSYRRPWAVNNEQFF.

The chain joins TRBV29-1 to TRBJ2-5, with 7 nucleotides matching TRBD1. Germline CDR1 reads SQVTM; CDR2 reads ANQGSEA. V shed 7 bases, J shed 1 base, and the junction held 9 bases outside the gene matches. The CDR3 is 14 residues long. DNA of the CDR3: TGCAGCGCCCGAGACAGGGCGTTCCAAGAGACCCAGTACTTC. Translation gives CSARDRAFQETQYF.

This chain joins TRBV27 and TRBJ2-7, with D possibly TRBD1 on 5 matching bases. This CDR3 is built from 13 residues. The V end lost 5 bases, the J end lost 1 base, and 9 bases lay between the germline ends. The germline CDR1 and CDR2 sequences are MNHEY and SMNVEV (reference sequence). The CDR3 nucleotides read TGTGCCAGCAGTGAGGACATGTCCTACGAGCAGTACTTC. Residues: CASSEDMSYEQYF.

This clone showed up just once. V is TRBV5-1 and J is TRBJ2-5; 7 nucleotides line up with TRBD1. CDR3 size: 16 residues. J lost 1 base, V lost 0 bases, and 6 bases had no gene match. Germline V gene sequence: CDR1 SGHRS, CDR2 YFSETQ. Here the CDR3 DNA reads TGCGCCAGCAGCTTGGGGACCCGGGACAGCCAAGAGACCCAGTACTTC. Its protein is CASSLGTRDSQETQYF. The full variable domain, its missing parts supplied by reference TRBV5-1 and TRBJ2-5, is KAGVTQTPRYLIKTRGQQVTLSCSPISGHRSVSWYQQTPGQGLQFLFEYFSETQRNKGNFPGRFSGRQFSNSRSEMNVSTLELGDSALYLCASSLGTRDSQETQYFGPGTRLLVL.

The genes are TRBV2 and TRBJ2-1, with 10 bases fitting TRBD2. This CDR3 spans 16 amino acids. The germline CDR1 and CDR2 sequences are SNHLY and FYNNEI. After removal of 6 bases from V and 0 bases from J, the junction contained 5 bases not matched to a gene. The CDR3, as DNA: TGTGCCAGCAGCAATAGCGGGAGGAACTCCTACAATGAGCAGTTCTTC. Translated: CASSNSGRNSYNEQFF.

The CDR3 sequence: CASSLEAGTGAPQHF. CDR3 coding DNA: TGCGCCAGCAGCTTGGAGGCCGGGACAGGGGCGCCCCAGCATTTT. The chain employs TRBV5-1 and TRBJ1-5, with 10 nucleotides matching TRBD1. This CDR3 contains 15 residues. The germline V gene has CDR1 SGHRS and CDR2 YFSETQ. J gave up 9 bases and V 0 bases, and 6 bases lay outside the gene matches.

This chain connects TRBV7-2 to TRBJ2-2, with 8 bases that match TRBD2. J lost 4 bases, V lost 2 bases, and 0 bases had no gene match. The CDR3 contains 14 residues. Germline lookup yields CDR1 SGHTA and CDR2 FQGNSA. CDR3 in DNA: TGTGCCAGCAGCTTAAGCGGGGGCACCGGGGAGCTGTTTTTT. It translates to CASSLSGGTGELFF.

The CDR3 protein is CASSLGLAGGSEQYF. As DNA, the CDR3 is TGTGCCAGCAGCTTAGGTCTAGCGGGTGGTTCCGAGCAGTACTTC. V and J are TRBV7-6 and TRBJ2-7, with TRBD2 matching 8 bases. The CDR3 has 15 amino acids. V shed 1 base and J 6 bases; nucleotides not matched to a gene: 8. CDR1 is SGHVS and CDR2 is FNYEAQ in the germline V gene. Supplemented by reference TRBV7-6 and TRBJ2-7, the full variable domain reads GAGVSQSPRYKVTKRGQDVALRCDPISGHVSLYWYRQALGQGPEFLTYFNYEAQQDKSGLPNDRFSAERPEGSISTLTIQRTEQRDSAMYRCASSLGLAGGSEQYFGPGTRLTVT.

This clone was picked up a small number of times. CDR3: CASSFRLADEQFF. The CDR3 nucleotides read TGTGCCAGCAGTTTTAGACTAGCCGATGAGCAGTTCTTC. The genes are TRBV2 and TRBJ2-1; 7 bases line up with TRBD2. J was trimmed by 8 bases and V by 5 bases; bases with no gene match: 6. CDR1 is SNHLY, CDR2 FYNNEI, per germline. CDR3 length equals 13 residues.

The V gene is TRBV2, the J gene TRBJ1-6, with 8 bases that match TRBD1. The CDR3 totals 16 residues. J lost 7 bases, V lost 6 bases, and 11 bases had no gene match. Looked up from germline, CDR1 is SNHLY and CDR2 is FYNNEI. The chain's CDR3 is CASSASRTGWNSPLHF. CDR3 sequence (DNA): TGTGCCAGCAGCGCCAGCCGGACAGGGTGGAATTCACCCCTCCACTTT.

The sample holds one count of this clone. The CDR3 nucleotides are TGTGCCACCAGTGATGGGGGGGTAGCGGGAGCCTACGAGCAGTACTTC. Amino acids: CATSDGGVAGAYEQYF. V usage is TRBV24-1 and J usage is TRBJ2-7; 9 bases are shared with TRBD2. V gave up 3 bases and J gave up 2 bases; unmatched junction bases: 7. Germline V gene lookup returns CDR1 KGHDR and CDR2 SFDVKD. The CDR3 length is 16 residues.

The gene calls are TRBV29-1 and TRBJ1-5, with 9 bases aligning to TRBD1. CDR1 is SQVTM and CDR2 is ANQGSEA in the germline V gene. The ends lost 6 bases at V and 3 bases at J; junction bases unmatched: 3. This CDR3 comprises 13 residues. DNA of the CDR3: TGCAGCGTCGGGACAGGGAACAATCAGCCCCAGCATTTT. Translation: CSVGTGNNQPQHF. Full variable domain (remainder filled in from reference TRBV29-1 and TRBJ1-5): SAVISQKPSRDICQRGTSLTIQCQVDSQVTMMFWYRQQPGQSLTLIATANQGSEATYESGFVIDKFPISRPNLTFSTLTVSNMSPEDSSIYLCSVGTGNNQPQHFGDGTRLSIL.